This paragraph reports one T cell receptor beta chain. Per germline, CDR1 MDHEN and CDR2 SYDVKM. The V gene lost 8 bases and the J gene lost 8 bases, with 19 bases spanning the gap. The CDR3 length is 14 residues. These data come from a study of T cell changes during pregnancy in multiple sclerosis. Measured with immunoSEQ multiplex PCR; TCRdb has only the in-frame clones, and not every one. The data contain 60,000 to 65,000 clones, 92% of them singletons. The sequence was obtained from a female donor with multiple sclerosis, enrolled in a pregnancy study. The sample here was peripheral blood, taken in the first trimester of pregnancy. The V and J genes are TRBV28 and TRBJ2-4; possible D gene TRBD2, 6 bases. CDR3 sequence reads: CASSRGGSGYIQYF. The CDR3, as DNA: TGTGCCAGCTCTAGAGGAGGGTCAGGGTACATTCAGTACTTC.